Listed below are T cell receptor beta chains from one sample, sequenced in a study of CD8 T cells in ankylosing spondylitis. One entry per CDR3 protein results from TCRdb running MiXCR on the 5' RACE reads. The sample has under 550,000 distinct CDR3 sequences; 20% to 30% are singletons. Sequenced: blood, either unsorted or a sorted T cell fraction (not recorded which). The receptors here all came from a male donor with ankylosing spondylitis. Each CDR3 is given with its conserved first and last residue. D genes are given only for firm matches. Clone size, where shown, is once, few, many, or a class for clones that have expanded.

abundance | j_gene | d_gene | v_gene | CDR3aa | CDR3nt
. | TRBJ2-7 | . | TRBV5-1 | CASSFQSEQYF | TGCGCCAGCAGCTTTCAGTCCGAGCAGTACTTC
few | TRBJ1-5 | TRBD1 | TRBV12-3/TRBV12-4 | CASSPGQGYNQPQHF | TGTGCCAGCAGTCCGGGACAGGGCTACAATCAGCCCCAGCATTTT
. | TRBJ1-1 | TRBD1 | TRBV4-2 | CASSLTGGSTEAFF | TGTGCCAGCAGCCTAACAGGGGGAAGCACTGAAGCTTTCTTT
few | TRBJ1-2 | TRBD1 | TRBV5-5 | CASSFGTVYGYTF | TGTGCCAGCAGCTTCGGGACAGTCTATGGCTACACCTTC
many | TRBJ2-5 | TRBD2 | TRBV5-1 | CASSQQTSGSQETQYF | TGCGCCAGCAGCCAGCAGACTAGCGGGAGTCAAGAGACCCAGTACTTC
. | TRBJ1-4 | . | TRBV24-1 | CATSDAEGSFEKLFF | TGTGCCACCAGTGATGCGGAGGGTTCTTTTGAAAAACTGTTTTTT
. | TRBJ2-1 | . | TRBV7-9 | CASSLPRDEQFF | TGTGCCAGCAGCCTCCCCAGGGATGAGCAGTTCTTC
few | TRBJ1-3 | . | TRBV7-2 | CASSLVAGGNTIYF | TGTGCCAGCAGCCTCGTCGCGGGGGGAAACACCATATATTTT
. | TRBJ2-1 | TRBD2 | TRBV9 | CASTPLAGEANEQFF | TGTGCCAGCACCCCTCTAGCGGGAGAAGCTAATGAGCAGTTCTTC
. | TRBJ2-3 | TRBD2 | TRBV5-1 | CASRKLADSTDTQYF | TGCGCCAGCCGTAAACTAGCGGACTCCACAGATACGCAGTATTTT
few | TRBJ1-3 | . | TRBV30 | CAWRDRYSGNTIYF | TGTGCCTGGAGAGACCGGTACTCTGGAAACACCATATATTTT
. | TRBJ2-7 | TRBD2 | TRBV11-2 | CASSMPGLADYYEQYF | TGTGCCAGCAGCATGCCGGGACTAGCGGACTACTACGAGCAGTACTTC
few | TRBJ1-2 | TRBD1 | TRBV7-2 | CASSSGQGANGYTF | TGTGCCAGCAGCTCCGGACAGGGGGCGAATGGCTACACCTTC
. | TRBJ2-4 | . | TRBV20-1 | CSAITAAINIQYF | TGCAGTGCTATTACGGCAGCCATTAACATTCAGTACTTC
. | TRBJ1-2 | . | TRBV5-1 | CASSLDQIYTF | TGCGCCAGCAGCTTGGATCAGATATACACCTTC
. | TRBJ2-2 | . | TRBV12-3/TRBV12-4 | CASSLVGGGGELFF | TGTGCCAGCAGTTTAGTAGGGGGTGGCGGGGAGCTGTTTTTT
. | TRBJ2-5 | . | TRBV29-1 | CSVLRGGKETQYF | TGCAGCGTCCTCAGGGGGGGAAAAGAGACCCAGTACTTC
. | TRBJ2-2 | TRBD2 | TRBV3-1 | CASSFYLFSGSRTGELFF | TGTGCCAGCAGTTTCTATCTCTTTAGCGGGAGTCGTACCGGGGAGCTGTTTTTT
once | TRBJ1-2 | TRBD1 | TRBV19 | CASSTGDRAGYTF | TGTGCCAGTAGTACCGGGGACAGGGCCGGCTACACCTTC
. | TRBJ1-5 | TRBD1 | TRBV15 | CATSEFQGAQSNQPQHF | TGTGCCACCAGCGAGTTTCAGGGGGCGCAGAGCAATCAGCCCCAGCATTTT
. | TRBJ2-1 | . | TRBV7-8 | CASSLEWRLSYNEQFF | TGTGCCAGCAGCTTAGAATGGCGACTATCCTACAATGAGCAGTTCTTC
. | TRBJ2-2 | TRBD2 | TRBV28 | CASSYTGTSGITGELFF | TGTGCCAGCAGTTACACCGGGACTAGCGGGATTACCGGGGAGCTGTTTTTT
. | TRBJ2-2 | . | TRBV5-1 | CASSWGRSSPGELFF | TGCGCCAGCAGCTGGGGCCGATCTAGTCCCGGGGAGCTGTTTTTT
. | TRBJ2-5 | . | TRBV7-8 | CASSLVERGQETQYF | TGTGCCAGCAGCTTAGTGGAGAGGGGACAAGAGACCCAGTACTTC
few | TRBJ2-5 | . | TRBV28 | CASSTQDRSQETQYF | TGTGCCAGCAGTACCCAGGACCGGTCCCAAGAGACCCAGTACTTC
few | TRBJ1-1 | . | TRBV5-1 | CASSLTDPNTEAFF | TGCGCCAGCAGCTTGACAGACCCGAACACTGAAGCTTTCTTT
. | TRBJ1-6 | . | TRBV12-3/TRBV12-4 | CASRTGANSPLHF | TGTGCCAGCAGAACGGGGGCAAATTCACCCCTCCACTTT